This TCR beta chain was profiled in a study of blood T cell repertoires in COVID-19. Method: immunoSEQ multiplex PCR; TCRdb's copy keeps in-frame clones and lacks some. The sample lists about 39,000 clones, approximately 86% occurring once. Sequenced material: peripheral blood. This TCR came from a man aged 65 to 79 with acute or convalescent COVID-19.

CDR3 nucleotides: TGTGCCAGCAGTGAAGGAGGGGGCAATGGCTACACCTTC. Translating it yields CASSEGGGNGYTF. The chain uses TRBV6-1 and TRBJ1-2; 7 nucleotides agree with TRBD1. Germline V gene sequence: CDR1 MNHNS, CDR2 SASEGT. Unmatched junction bases numbered 2, after V lost 1 base and J lost 6 bases. The CDR3 consists of 13 residues.